What follows describes a single T cell receptor beta chain. Its antigen remains unidentified. This CDR3 contains 13 residues. The J segment lost 5 bases and the V segment lost 9 bases, leaving 4 bases of the junction unmatched. Germline V gives CDR1 KGHDR, CDR2 SFDVKD. The table came from immunoSEQ multiplex PCR; TCRdb's copy has only in-frame clones and leaves some out. The table lists 130,000 or so clones, approximately 85% of them singletons, with approximately 8% in the top ten. The entry originates in a study of T cell responses to AZD1222 COVID-19 vaccine. Notes on the study in general: Unmutated variant regions reportedly attract nearly half of all spike-specific TCRs. An increase in Spike-specific TCR breadth and depth was observed after two AZD1222 doses.

The receptor's source is an adult who received the MenACWY meningococcal vaccine as a control. Here the sequenced sample was peripheral blood, taken 28 days after the second dose of the MenACWY control vaccine. V and J are TRBV24-1 and TRBJ2-3, with 10 bases lining up with TRBD1. The chain's CDR3 is CATQDRGIDTQYF. CDR3 DNA: TGTGCCACCCAGGACAGGGGGATAGATACGCAGTATTTT.